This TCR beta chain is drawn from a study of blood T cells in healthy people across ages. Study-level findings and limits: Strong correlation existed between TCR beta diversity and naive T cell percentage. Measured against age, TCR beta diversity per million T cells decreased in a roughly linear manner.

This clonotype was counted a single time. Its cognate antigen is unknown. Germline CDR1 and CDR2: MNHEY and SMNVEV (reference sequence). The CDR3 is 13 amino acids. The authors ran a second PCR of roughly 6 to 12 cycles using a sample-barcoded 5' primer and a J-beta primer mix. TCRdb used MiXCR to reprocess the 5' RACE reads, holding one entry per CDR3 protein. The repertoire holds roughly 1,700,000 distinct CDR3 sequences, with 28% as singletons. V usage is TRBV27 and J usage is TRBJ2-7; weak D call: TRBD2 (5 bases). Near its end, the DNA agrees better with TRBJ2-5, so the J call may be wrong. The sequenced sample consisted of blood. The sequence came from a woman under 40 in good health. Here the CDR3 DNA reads TGTGCCAGCAGTTCGGGGAGCCTGAAGACCCAGTACTTC. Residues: CASSSGSLKTQYF.